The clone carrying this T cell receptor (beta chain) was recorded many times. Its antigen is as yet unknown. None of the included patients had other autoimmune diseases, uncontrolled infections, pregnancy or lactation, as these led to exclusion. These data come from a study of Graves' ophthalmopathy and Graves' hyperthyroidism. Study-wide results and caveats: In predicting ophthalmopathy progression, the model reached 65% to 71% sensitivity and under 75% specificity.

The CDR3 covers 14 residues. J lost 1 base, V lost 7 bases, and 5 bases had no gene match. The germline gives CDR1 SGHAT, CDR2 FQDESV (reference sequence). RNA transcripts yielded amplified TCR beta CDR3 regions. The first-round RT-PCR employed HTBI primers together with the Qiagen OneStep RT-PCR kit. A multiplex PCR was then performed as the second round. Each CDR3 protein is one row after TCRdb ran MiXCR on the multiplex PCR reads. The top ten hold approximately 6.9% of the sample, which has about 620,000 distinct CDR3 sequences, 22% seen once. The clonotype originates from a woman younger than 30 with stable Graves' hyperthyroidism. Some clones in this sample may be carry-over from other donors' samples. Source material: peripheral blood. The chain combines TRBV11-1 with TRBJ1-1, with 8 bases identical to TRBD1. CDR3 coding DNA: TGTGCCAGCATTAGACAGGGGCCGAACACTGAAGCTTTCTTT. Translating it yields CASIRQGPNTEAFF.